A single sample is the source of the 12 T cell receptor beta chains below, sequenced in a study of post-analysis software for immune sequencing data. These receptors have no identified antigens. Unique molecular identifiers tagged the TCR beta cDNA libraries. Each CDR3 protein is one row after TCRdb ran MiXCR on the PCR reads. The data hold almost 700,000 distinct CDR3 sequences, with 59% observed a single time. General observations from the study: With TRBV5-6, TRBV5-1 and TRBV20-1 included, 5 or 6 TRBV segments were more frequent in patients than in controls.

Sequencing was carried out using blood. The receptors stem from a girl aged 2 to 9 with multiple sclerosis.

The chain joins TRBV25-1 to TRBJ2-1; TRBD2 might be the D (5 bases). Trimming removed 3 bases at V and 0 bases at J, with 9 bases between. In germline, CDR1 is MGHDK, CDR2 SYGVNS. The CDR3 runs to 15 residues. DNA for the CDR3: TGTGCCAGCAGTGACGGGGTGAACTCCTACAATGAGCAGTTCTTC. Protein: CASSDGVNSYNEQFF.

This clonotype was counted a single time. The CDR3 nucleotides read TGTGCCAGCAGCCAGACTAGCGGGAGTGGCAATGAGCAGTTCTTC. Protein product: CASSQTSGSGNEQFF. The J gene is TRBJ2-1, the V gene TRBV7-2; TRBD2 aligns across 12 bases. Germline-derived CDR1 and CDR2 are SGHTA and FQGNSA. The J segment lost 6 bases and the V segment lost 5 bases, leaving 5 bases of the junction unmatched. The length of the CDR3 is 15 residues.

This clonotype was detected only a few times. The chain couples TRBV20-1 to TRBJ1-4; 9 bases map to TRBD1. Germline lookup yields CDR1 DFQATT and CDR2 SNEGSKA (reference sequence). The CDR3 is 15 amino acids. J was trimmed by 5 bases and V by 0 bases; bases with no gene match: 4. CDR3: CSARDLGTGNEKLFF. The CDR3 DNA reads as TGCAGTGCTAGAGATCTGGGGACAGGGAATGAAAAACTGTTTTTT.

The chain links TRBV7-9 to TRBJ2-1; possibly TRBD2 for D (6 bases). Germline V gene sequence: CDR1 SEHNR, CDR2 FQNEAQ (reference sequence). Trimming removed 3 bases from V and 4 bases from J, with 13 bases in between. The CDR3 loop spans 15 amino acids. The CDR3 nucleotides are TGTGCCAGCAGCTTCGGCGGGGCGAAGTACAATGAGCAGTTCTTC. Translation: CASSFGGAKYNEQFF.

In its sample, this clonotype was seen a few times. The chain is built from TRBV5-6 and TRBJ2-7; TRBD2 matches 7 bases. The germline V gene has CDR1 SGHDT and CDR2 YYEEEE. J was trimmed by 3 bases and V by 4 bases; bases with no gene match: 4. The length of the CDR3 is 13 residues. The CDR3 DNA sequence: TGTGCCAGCAGCCGATCGGGGGGCTACGAGCAGTACTTC. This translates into CASSRSGGYEQYF.

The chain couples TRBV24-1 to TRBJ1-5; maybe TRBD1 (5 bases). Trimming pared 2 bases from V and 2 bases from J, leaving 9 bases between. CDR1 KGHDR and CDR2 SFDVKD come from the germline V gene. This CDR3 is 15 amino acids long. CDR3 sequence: CATSDSSRGNQPQHF. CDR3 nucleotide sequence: TGTGCCACCAGTGATTCATCCAGGGGCAATCAGCCCCAGCATTTT.

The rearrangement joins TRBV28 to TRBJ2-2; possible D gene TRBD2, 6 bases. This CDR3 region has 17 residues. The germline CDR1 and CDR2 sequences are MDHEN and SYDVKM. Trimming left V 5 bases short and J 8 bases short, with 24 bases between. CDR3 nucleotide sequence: TGTGCCAGCAGTCTACAAGCGGGCAGGGTTTCTCCGGGGGAGCTGTTTTTT. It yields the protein CASSLQAGRVSPGELFF.

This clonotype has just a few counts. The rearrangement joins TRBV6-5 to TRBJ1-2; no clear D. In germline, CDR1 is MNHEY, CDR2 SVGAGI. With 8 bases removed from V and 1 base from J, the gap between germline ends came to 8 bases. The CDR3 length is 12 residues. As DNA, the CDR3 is TGTGCCAGCGTAGGGCATAACTATGGCTACACCTTC. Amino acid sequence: CASVGHNYGYTF.

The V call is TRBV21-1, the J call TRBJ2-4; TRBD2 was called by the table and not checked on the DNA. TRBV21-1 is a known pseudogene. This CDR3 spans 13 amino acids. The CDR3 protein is CASSNGTSGAEYF. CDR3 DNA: TGTGCCAGCAGCAACGGGACTAGCGGGGCGGAGTACTTC.

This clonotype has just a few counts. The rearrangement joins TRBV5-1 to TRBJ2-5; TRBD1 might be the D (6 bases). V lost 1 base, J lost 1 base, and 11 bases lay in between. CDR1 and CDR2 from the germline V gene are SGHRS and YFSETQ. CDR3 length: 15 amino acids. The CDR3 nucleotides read TGCGCCAGCAGCTTGAGGCAGGGGACCCAAGAGACCCAGTACTTC. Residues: CASSLRQGTQETQYF.

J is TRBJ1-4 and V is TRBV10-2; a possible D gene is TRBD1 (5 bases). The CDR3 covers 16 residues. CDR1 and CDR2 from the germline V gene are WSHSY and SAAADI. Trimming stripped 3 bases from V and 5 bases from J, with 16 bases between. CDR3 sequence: CASSEGEGTLNEKLFF. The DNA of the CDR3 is TGCGCCAGCAGTGAAGGGGAAGGGACCCTAAATGAAAAACTGTTTTTT.

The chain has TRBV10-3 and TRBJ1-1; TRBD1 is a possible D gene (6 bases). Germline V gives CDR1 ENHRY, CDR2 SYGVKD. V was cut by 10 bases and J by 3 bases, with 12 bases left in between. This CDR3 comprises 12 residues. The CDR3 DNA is TGTGCCACCGGGGGCAGTGACACTGAAGCTTTCTTT. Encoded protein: CATGGSDTEAFF.